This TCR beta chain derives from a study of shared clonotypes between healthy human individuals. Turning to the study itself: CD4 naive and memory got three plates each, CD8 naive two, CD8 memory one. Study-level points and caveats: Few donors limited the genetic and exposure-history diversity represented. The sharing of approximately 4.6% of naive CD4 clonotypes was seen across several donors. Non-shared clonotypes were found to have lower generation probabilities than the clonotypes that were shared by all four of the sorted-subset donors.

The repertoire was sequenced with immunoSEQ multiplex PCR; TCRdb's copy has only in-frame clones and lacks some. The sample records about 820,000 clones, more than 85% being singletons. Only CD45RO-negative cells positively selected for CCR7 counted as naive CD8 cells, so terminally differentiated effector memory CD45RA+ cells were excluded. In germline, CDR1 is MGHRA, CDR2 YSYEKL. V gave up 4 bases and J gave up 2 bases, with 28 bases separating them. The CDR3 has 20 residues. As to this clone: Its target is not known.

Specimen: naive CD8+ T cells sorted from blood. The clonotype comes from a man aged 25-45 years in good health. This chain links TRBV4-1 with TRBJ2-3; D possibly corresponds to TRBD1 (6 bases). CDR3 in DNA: TGCGCCAGCAGCCCCCCCACAGGGAGCGCCCGCCTTGACCTCACAGATACGCAGTATTTT. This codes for CASSPPTGSARLDLTDTQYF.